One and the same sample provided the 21 T cell receptor beta chains below, sequenced in a study of early T cells in non-severe SARS-CoV-2 infection. TCRdb ran MiXCR on the 5' RACE reads and lists one entry per CDR3 protein. The sample yields under 85,000 distinct CDR3 sequences, roughly 4.7% seen once. The specimen comprised whole blood, sampled at baseline. The receptors derive from an adult who was a healthcare worker with PCR-confirmed SARS-CoV-2 infection or an uninfected control (not recorded which).

This clonotype was counted ten times or more. CDR3 region: CASSMLGGADTQYF. CDR3 sequence (DNA): TGTGCCAGCAGTATGCTAGGTGGGGCAGATACGCAGTATTTT. J is TRBJ2-3 and V is TRBV6-4; D remains ambiguous. This CDR3 spans 14 amino acids. Trimming left V 5 bases short and J 4 bases short, with 13 bases between. The germline V gene encodes CDR1 MRHNA and CDR2 SNTAGT.

This clonotype was counted between two and nine times. The genes are TRBV18 and TRBJ2-1; 10 bases agree with TRBD2. Per the germline V gene, CDR1 is KGHSH and CDR2 is LQKENI. The CDR3 consists of 15 residues. Germline trimming cut 3 bases from V and 5 bases from J; bases unmatched to any gene: 4. CDR3 nucleotides: TGTGCCAGCTCACCCTGGACTAGCGGAGACAATGAGCAGTTCTTC. As protein: CASSPWTSGDNEQFF.

This clonotype came up many times. The chain joins TRBV6-1 to TRBJ1-1; perhaps TRBD1 as D (5 bases). Germline V CDR1 and CDR2: MNHNS, SASEGT. V was clipped by 8 bases and J by 0 bases, with 22 bases between them. CDR3 length: 17 residues. CDR3 nucleotides: TGTGCCAGCCGTGCCTCACCGGGGGGATACATGAACACTGAAGCTTTCTTT. It is translated as CASRASPGGYMNTEAFF.

The gene calls are TRBV6-2 or TRBV6-3 and TRBJ2-7; D tentatively reads TRBD1 or TRBD2 (5 bases each). Germline values: CDR1 MNHEY, CDR2 SVGEGT. The CDR3 length is 13 residues. The CDR3 nucleotides read TGTGCGGGGACCTTCGCTATTGATGGGGAGCAGTACTTC. Translated, it gives CAGTFAIDGEQYF.

This clonotype was picked up many times. The rearrangement joins TRBV7-9 to TRBJ2-1; D ambiguous. Trimming stripped 4 bases from V and 9 bases from J, with 16 bases between. Germline CDR1 SEHNR, CDR2 FQNEAQ (reference sequence). This CDR3 has 14 amino acids. The CDR3 nucleotides are TGTGCCAGCAGCTCCAGGTCGACGGTTGGTGAGCAGTTCTTC. It yields the protein CASSSRSTVGEQFF.

This clonotype has only a few counts. The chain carries TRBV20-1 and TRBJ2-7, with 7 bases lining up with TRBD1. The J segment lost 2 bases and the V segment lost 4 bases, leaving 8 bases of the junction unmatched. Germline CDR1 is DFQATT and CDR2 is SNEGSKA (reference sequence). The CDR3 contains 14 residues. In DNA form, the CDR3 reads TGCAGTGCTACACGACAGGGAGAAACCTACGAGCAGTACTTC. As protein: CSATRQGETYEQYF.

The chain recombines TRBV6-1 with TRBJ1-4; 7 nucleotides align to TRBD1. The length of the CDR3 is 18 residues. Germline CDR1 is MNHNS and CDR2 is SASEGT. The V segment lost 2 bases and the J segment 7 bases; nucleotides outside the gene matches: 16. Here the CDR3 reads CASSERVGGGSPVEKLFF. The CDR3, as DNA: TGTGCCAGCAGTGAACGAGTAGGGGGCGGCTCTCCGGTTGAAAAACTGTTTTTT.

This clonotype was recorded at least ten times. V and J are TRBV20-1 and TRBJ2-3, with D possibly TRBD2 on 7 matching bases. Deletions cut 1 base from V and 3 bases from J, with 14 bases between. The CDR3 totals 15 residues. Germline loops: CDR1 DFQATT, CDR2 SNEGSKA (reference sequence). The CDR3 DNA is TGCAGTGCTAGAGCGGGCGGGGGCTTTACAGATACGCAGTATTTT. It translates to CSARAGGGFTDTQYF.

The rearrangement joins TRBV6-1 to TRBJ2-3; 7 nucleotides agree with TRBD2. Germline V gene sequence: CDR1 MNHNS, CDR2 SASEGT. This CDR3 comprises 16 residues. Losses at the gene ends were 0 bases for V and 4 bases for J; bases not matched to a gene: 7. The CDR3 region is CASSEAAGDTADTQYF. The CDR3 DNA reads as TGTGCCAGCAGTGAAGCCGCGGGAGATACGGCAGATACGCAGTATTTT.

In its sample, this clonotype was seen many times. J is TRBJ2-3 and V is TRBV10-3, with 9 bases that match TRBD2. Germline lookup yields CDR1 ENHRY and CDR2 SYGVKD. With V trimmed by 2 bases and J by 0 bases, 0 bases remained unmatched. The CDR3 has 15 amino acids. The CDR3 reads CAISETSGSTDTQYF. CDR3 coding DNA: TGTGCCATCAGTGAGACTAGCGGGAGCACAGATACGCAGTATTTT.

The genes are TRBV7-9 and TRBJ1-1; no reliable D call. The CDR3 has 13 residues. The germline V and J ends were trimmed by 4 bases and 5 bases, with 11 bases remaining between them. CDR1 is SEHNR and CDR2 is FQNEAQ in the germline V gene (reference sequence). This chain's CDR3 is CASSSHGNTEAFF. The CDR3 coding sequence is TGTGCCAGCAGCTCCCACGGAAATACTGAAGCTTTCTTT.

This clonotype was seen a few times. This chain links TRBV4-2 with TRBJ1-1, with TRBD1 as a possible D gene (6 bases). This CDR3 has 16 residues. Trimming shortened V by 4 bases and J by 0 bases, and 15 bases separated the two germline ends. The germline CDR1 and CDR2 sequences are LGHNA and YNFKEQ. CDR3 amino acids: CASSLLGQGMNTEAFF. CDR3 DNA: TGTGCCAGCAGCCTCCTAGGCCAGGGGATGAACACTGAAGCTTTCTTT.

This clonotype was seen a handful of times. The chain joins TRBV6-5 to TRBJ2-4; D is possibly TRBD1 or TRBD2 (6 bases each). Trimming took 6 bases from V and 11 from J, leaving 23 bases between them. Germline V gives CDR1 MNHEY, CDR2 SVGAGI. The CDR3 covers 15 residues. The CDR3: CASRLGRWGANVQYF. For the CDR3, the DNA is TGTGCCAGCAGACTCGGACGGTGGGGGGCTAATGTTCAGTACTTC.

The J gene is TRBJ2-1, the V gene TRBV6-6, with TRBD1 matching over 7 bases. Trimming cost V 4 bases and J 5 bases; bases outside gene matches: 8. The length of the CDR3 is 15 residues. Germline CDR1 reads MNHNY; CDR2 reads SVGAGI (reference sequence). The chain's CDR3 is CASSSQRDSNNEQFF. CDR3 coding DNA: TGTGCCAGCAGTTCCCAGAGGGACAGTAACAATGAGCAGTTCTTC.

This clonotype has ten or more counts. The chain couples TRBV2 to TRBJ2-5; the D is unclear. In germline, CDR1 is SNHLY, CDR2 FYNNEI. The CDR3 spans 11 residues. V gave up 4 bases and J gave up 4 bases, with 4 bases separating them. CDR3 coding DNA: TGTGCCAGCAGTGTCATAGAGACCCAGTACTTC. It yields the protein CASSVIETQYF.

V is TRBV10-3 and J is TRBJ2-5, with 13 bases that match TRBD2. The ends lost 4 bases at V and 0 bases at J; junction bases unmatched: 2. The germline V gene encodes CDR1 ENHRY and CDR2 SYGVKD. The CDR3 loop spans 16 amino acids. CDR3 region: CAISGGLAGYQETQYF. The CDR3 region has the DNA TGTGCCATCAGTGGGGGACTAGCGGGGTACCAAGAGACCCAGTACTTC.

This clonotype was counted at least ten times. The V gene is TRBV7-8, the J gene TRBJ1-5; TRBD1 might be the D (6 bases). This CDR3 has 16 residues. Trimming removed 1 base at V and 7 bases at J, with 17 bases between. Per germline, CDR1 SGHVS and CDR2 FQNEAQ. DNA for the CDR3: TGTGCCAGCAGCTTAGAGAGCCAGGGGCTTTGGCAGCCCCAGCATTTT. Encoded protein: CASSLESQGLWQPQHF.

Ten or more counts support this clonotype. The V gene is TRBV18, the J gene TRBJ1-3; TRBD1 is a possible D gene (5 bases). CDR3 size: 15 residues. Trimming took off 1 base at V and 4 bases at J, with 11 bases between the two ends. In germline, CDR1 is KGHSH, CDR2 LQKENI. The CDR3 is CASSPRAGLGNTIYF. The CDR3 coding sequence is TGTGCCAGCTCACCACGGGCAGGGCTCGGAAACACCATATATTTT.

This clonotype occurred a few times. The chain couples TRBV5-8 to TRBJ1-1; possible D gene TRBD1, 5 bases. The CDR3 is 15 amino acids. V was pared by 0 bases and J by 4 bases, with 13 bases between. Germline V gene lookup returns CDR1 SGHTS and CDR2 YDEGEE. The CDR3, as DNA: TGTGCCAGCAGCTTGGAAGGGGCCGTGGCCACTGAAGCTTTCTTT. This translates into CASSLEGAVATEAFF.

This clonotype was found many times. This chain uses TRBV25-1 with TRBJ1-2; unclear D gene. Per the germline V gene, CDR1 is MGHDK and CDR2 is SYGVNS. Trimming stripped 1 base from V and 4 bases from J, with 13 bases between. This CDR3 comprises 15 residues. CDR3 sequence (DNA): TGTGCCAGCAGTGAATCGGGGAGAAGTTTCTATGGCTACACCTTC. Encoded protein: CASSESGRSFYGYTF.

This clonotype was picked up many times. This rearrangement joins TRBV2 to TRBJ1-6; D gene uncertain. This CDR3 contains 14 residues. The germline gives CDR1 SNHLY, CDR2 FYNNEI. Trimming removed 5 bases from V and 8 bases from J, with 13 bases in between. The CDR3 loop is CASSTGFGDSPLHF. DNA of the CDR3: TGTGCCAGCAGTACCGGTTTTGGGGATTCACCCCTCCACTTT.